This T cell receptor (beta chain) derives from a study of Ad26.COV2.S vaccination and SARS-CoV-2 variants (dated by TCRdb to the early 2020s). About the investigation overall: Donors in the vaccine arm were drawn from COV1001, a phase I-IIa trial of Ad26.COV2.S in healthy adults that was multicentre, randomized, double-blind and placebo-controlled. A total of about 30 samples were included in the TCR-sequenced set, comprising around 19 Ad26.COV2.S vaccine recipients, 5 placebo recipients and 8 SARS-CoV-2 convalescent individuals. Trial participants were randomized into five groups of five, in which low-dose or high-dose Ad26.COV2.S was given once or twice, or placebo was given on both occasions. Dosing of Ad26.COV2.S was intramuscular, at either 5x10^10 or 1x10^11 viral particles, delivered as one shot or as two shots spaced 56 days apart. TCRbeta repertoire sequencing served as the tool for gauging how specific and how broad the SARS-CoV-2-reactive T cell receptors were following Ad26.COV2.S vaccination. Blinding of investigators to trial group allocation was maintained during experiments and outcome assessment.

TCRbeta CDR3 regions were sequenced with the immunoSEQ Assay. After extraction, genomic DNA underwent amplification by bias-controlled multiplex PCR, followed by high-throughput sequencing. For the original study's pipeline: To quantify the absolute abundance of every unique TCRbeta CDR3 region, sequences were collapsed and filtered. T cell fraction was estimated by normalizing TCRbeta template counts to usable DNA, which was measured by amplifying reference genes present in all nucleated cells. Repertoire TCRs were annotated as SARS-CoV-2-specific by exact matching of V gene, CDR3 amino acid sequence and J gene to a known reactive TCR set. MIRA supplied the reference SARS-CoV-2 TCR set, which was filtered for enrichment in COVID-19-positive ImmuneCODE repertoires so that public or cross-reactive TCRs were removed. Using the MIRA antigens, annotated TCRs were further analysed by specific ORF or by position within an ORF. Depth was the summed frequency of annotated unique rearrangements, while breadth was defined as annotated unique rearrangements over total unique productive rearrangements. Group comparisons of TCR breadth used two-sided Wilcoxon rank-sum tests. Not all clones reach the TCRdb copy of this immuneACCESS table, which keeps in-frame sequences only. Checked studies attribute under half of the gap to unresolved V genes and leave the rest unexplained. That table is the source of V, J and clone size, and D and trimming were worked out from the DNA. Across this sample there are more than 350,000 clones, with 75% to 95% seen only once. The ten largest clones capture 12% of the sample.

Points the paper makes about the study in general: After vaccination, spike-specific CD8+ and CD4+ T cell responses were reported to show substantial breadth. Ad26.COV2.S recipients had higher spike-specific TCR breadth than placebo recipients (P = 0.0014). Comparable non-spike TCR breadth was observed between vaccine and placebo recipients, consistent with only spike being contained in the vaccine. The study lacked the statistical power to compare responses across vaccine doses or regimens. According to the authors, total T cell responses may have been underestimated by the TCR breadth and depth analyses.

According to the germline V gene, CDR1 reads ENHRY and CDR2 reads SYGVKD. V is shortened by 0 bases, J by 6 bases, and the region joining them spans 3 bases. Its CDR3 holds 12 amino acids, cysteine through phenylalanine. The only DNA kept is the CDR3, 36 bases in frame from the first base. This clone was counted once. Its antigen specificity is not known. No much larger clone exists at a distance of one base, and base qualities are not known. Sample treatment or condition, as interpreted from the label and publication: some 20 received Ad26.COV2.S at low or high dose, single or two shots; about 5 received placebo; per-sample allocation not given. For vaccine and placebo recipients, the sequenced repertoires came from samples collected on day 63 after the first injection. Between 29 July and 7 August 2020, Cohort 1b enrolled some 25 adults aged 18-55 years at one site in Boston, USA. Ad26.COV2.S was a replication-incompetent adenovirus type 26 vector expressing a prefusion-stabilized SARS-CoV-2 spike protein from the original Wuhan strain.

The chain links TRBV10-3 with TRBJ2-1; the D segment cannot be called with confidence. This clonotype was obtained from a person aged 18-65 years who received the Ad26.COV2.S COVID-19 vaccine or a placebo. This specimen was peripheral blood, taken in a trial of Ad26.COV2.S vaccine versus placebo. At the DNA level, the sequence is TGTGCCATCAGTGAGTCGCTCAATGAGCAGTTCTTC. Translated, this is CAISESLNEQFF.